A selection of T cell receptor beta chains follows, all from one sample in a study of T-cell memory formation after mild COVID-19. TCRdb reprocessed the 5' RACE reads with MiXCR, giving one entry per CDR3 protein. The sample lists some 190,000 distinct CDR3 sequences, 16% seen once, with more than 2% in the top ten. Specimen: PBMCs or a T cell subset sorted from them (not recorded which). These receptors originate from an adult woman who had mild COVID-19 (a few samples of this study predate the infection). Cell type and time point are not known. Each CDR3 is given with its conserved first and last residue. Rows may omit the clone size; those that give it use once, few, many or a size class.

CDR3 | size | J | V
CAWIGLYTEAFF | NA | TRBJ1-1 | TRBV30
CASSSTQGDGYTF | few | TRBJ1-2 | TRBV7-9
CSSSHTDTQYF | NA | TRBJ2-3 | TRBV14
CASSPRQESTDTQYF | few | TRBJ2-3 | TRBV9
CASSESARGQYF | few | TRBJ2-7 | TRBV6-1
CASSPDSYGGYTF | NA | TRBJ1-2 | TRBV7-9
CASTREGSSYEQYF | many | TRBJ2-7 | TRBV12-3/TRBV12-4
CASSLDPSGSRREQFF | NA | TRBJ2-1 | TRBV7-8
CASSTFSTDTQYF | NA | TRBJ2-3 | TRBV9
CASSPGGYAEAFF | NA | TRBJ1-1 | TRBV5-1
CASSLGPVGGATYEQYF | many | TRBJ2-7 | TRBV5-1
CASSPGGQVNEQFF | NA | TRBJ2-1 | TRBV5-1
CASSVATTSGGLRPDTQYF | few | TRBJ2-3 | TRBV9
CASSLGSVVLAKNIQYF | many | TRBJ2-4 | TRBV28
CSGQGGYGYTF | few | TRBJ1-2 | TRBV29-1
CATSRDRASYEQYF | few | TRBJ2-7 | TRBV19
CSVRGIQETQYF | NA | TRBJ2-5 | TRBV29-1
CASSIRDYEQYF | NA | TRBJ2-7 | TRBV19
CASSGVSETQYF | NA | TRBJ2-5 | TRBV6-1
CASSEGPDHSYGYTF | NA | TRBJ1-2 | TRBV5-1
CASSLVTGTIPSTEAFF | NA | TRBJ1-1 | TRBV5-4
CASARRLAGTNEQFF | NA | TRBJ2-1 | TRBV6-1
CASSYSSPGQGPYEQYF | NA | TRBJ2-7 | TRBV6-5
CASSLTLAGGSETQYF | many | TRBJ2-5 | TRBV5-1
CASSPTGDRVYEQYF | many | TRBJ2-7 | TRBV9
CASSLRLGQNDYGYTF | NA | TRBJ1-2 | TRBV7-3
CASSLLYGGAEGANVLTF | few | TRBJ2-6 | TRBV5-1
CASSHSVGGETQYF | few | TRBJ2-5 | TRBV7-9
CASSQEGRGFAYTQYF | few | TRBJ2-3 | TRBV3-1
CASSLGGGVSGNTIYF | NA | TRBJ1-3 | TRBV7-6
CAISLGQTEAFF | NA | TRBJ1-1 | TRBV10-3
CASSLLAESGEQYF | few | TRBJ2-7 | TRBV6-2/TRBV6-3
CASSQGPTTYNEQFF | few | TRBJ2-1 | TRBV7-2
CASSYSPFGTDTQYF | medium-sized | TRBJ2-3 | TRBV12-3/TRBV12-4
CASTYYQGPLHF | few | TRBJ1-6 | TRBV12-3/TRBV12-4
CASSPTGKDTEAFF | few | TRBJ1-1 | TRBV4-1
CASTLAGVTDTQYF | few | TRBJ2-3 | TRBV7-9
CASSLGGQGFTGELFF | many | TRBJ2-2 | TRBV7-8
CSARDRRNKHTDTQYF | NA | TRBJ2-3 | TRBV20-1
CASSPRPSGQRDTQYF | NA | TRBJ2-3 | TRBV18
CSAHTLAGRGDIQYF | many | TRBJ2-4 | TRBV20-1
CSARDLVLAGGRTDTQYF | NA | TRBJ2-3 | TRBV20-1
CASRPDLTPETQYF | few | TRBJ2-5 | TRBV6-5
CSVVEGGEQYF | NA | TRBJ2-7 | TRBV29-1
CASSSYLARGGNEQFF | many | TRBJ2-1 | TRBV11-3